This T cell receptor (beta chain) was captured in a study of blood T cell repertoires in COVID-19. Study as a whole: Samples of COVID-19 (acute and convalescent) were obtained from the United States, Italy and Spain. PBMCs, B-cell-depleted T cells, or T cells provided the cDNA or gDNA that made up the material.

The CDR3 spans 15 residues. Germline values: CDR1 SQVTM, CDR2 ANQGSEA. V lost 7 bases and J 1 base, leaving 16 bases between the germline ends. In the original workflow: Researchers report that nucleated cell counts were estimated from reference gene primer amplification. This table comes from immunoSEQ multiplex PCR, and its TCRdb copy is limited to in-frame clones, with some not included. From that table come the V and J calls and clone size; the DNA was used to work out D and trimming. Seen here are approximately 150,000 clones, 80% observed once, and the top ten hold approximately 3.5%. This receptor was taken from a man between 65 and 85 years old who had recovered from COVID-19. Sequences were obtained from peripheral blood. The J gene is TRBJ2-2, the V gene TRBV29-1, with a possible D match to TRBD2 (5 bases). This CDR3 is CSEGRTPGNTGELFF. As DNA, the CDR3 is TGCAGCGAAGGAAGGACTCCCGGGAACACCGGGGAGCTGTTTTTT.